This T cell receptor (beta chain) was profiled in a study of regulatory T cells in long-lasting Graves disease. According to the study, TCR beta libraries were built with iRepertoire HTBI primers and CDR3-region Arm-PCR. TCRdb processed the multiplex PCR reads anew with MiXCR; each CDR3 protein has one entry. This table has 400,000 to 650,000 distinct CDR3 sequences, 15% to 20% appearing once. Overall study findings and caveats: TRBV28, TRBJ1-2 and TRBJ2-5 were segments that persistent disease favored. Researchers reported studying only peripheral blood, not thyroid tissue. The study found persistent patients shared more public clonotypes (roughly 2,500) than new patients (about 990).

The time point here: newly diagnosed GD, antithyroid drugs for less than 3 months. From RNA extracted from PBMCs, the TCR library was made. Only a few counts were recorded for this clonotype. Its antigen is still unknown. The CDR3 loop spans 15 amino acids. V lost 6 bases to trimming and J lost 5 bases, with 19 bases between them. Germline V gives CDR1 MNHEY, CDR2 SVGEGT. This same sample was also taken into another study, of T cells in Graves' hyperthyroidism and ophthalmopathy.

This sequence originates from a middle-aged woman with Graves disease. The sample in question was peripheral blood mononuclear cells (PBMCs), obtained at new diagnosis, from a patient treated with antithyroid drugs. The chain joins TRBV6-2 or TRBV6-3 to TRBJ1-2; TRBD1 might be the D (6 bases). CDR3 sequence (DNA): TGTGCCAGCAGCCCCCCGGGCAGGGGATTATATGGCTACACCTTC. Its translation: CASSPPGRGLYGYTF.